The 31 T cell receptor beta chains below come from one sample, sequenced in a study of CD8+ T cells in alopecia areata. For about 5 of the biomarker-study patients, the CD4+ cells were further sorted so as to obtain CD25+CD127- cells. The sequencing template was cDNA reverse transcribed from extracted RNA. Here immunoSEQ multiplex PCR was the method, and the copy in TCRdb shows in-frame clones only, minus some. The sample yields 37,000 or so clones, 45% to 65% seen once. The sequenced sample was CD4+ Tregs sorted from blood. The receptors originated from a human donor with alopecia areata.

The V and J genes are TRBV6-1 and TRBJ2-5, with D possibly matching TRBD1 (6 bases). Germline CDR1 is MNHNS and CDR2 is SASEGT. V lost 6 bases and J lost 2, with 10 bases in between. This CDR3 region has 13 residues. The CDR3 DNA is TGTGCCAGCAGGACAGGCCGGCAAGAGACCCAGTACTTC. Its protein is CASRTGRQETQYF.

The V gene is TRBV2, the J gene TRBJ2-7, with D perhaps given as TRBD1 or TRBD2 (5 bases each). CDR1 SNHLY and CDR2 FYNNEI come from the germline V gene. The CDR3 runs to 15 residues. V dropped 6 bases and J dropped 3 bases, with 18 bases sitting between them. The CDR3 bases are TGTGCCAGCAGACTCGGGGCTTGGGACGTCTACGAGCAGTACTTC. Protein sequence: CASRLGAWDVYEQYF.

The genes are TRBV7-9 and TRBJ1-6, with unresolved D. V lost 2 bases and J lost 4, with 6 bases in between. The CDR3 spans 14 residues. Germline CDR1 SEHNR, CDR2 FQNEAQ (reference sequence). CDR3 sequence: CASSLLGYNSPLHF. The CDR3 nucleotides read TGTGCCAGCAGCTTACTCGGGTATAATTCACCCCTCCACTTT.

V usage is TRBV7-2 and J usage is TRBJ2-7; D not certain. Germline CDR1 and CDR2: SGHTA and FQGNSA. Trimming stripped 3 bases from V and 6 bases from J, with 12 bases between. The CDR3 extends over 13 amino acids. The CDR3 sequence is CASSLGRFVEQYF. CDR3 nucleotides: TGTGCCAGCAGCTTGGGCAGATTCGTCGAGCAGTACTTC.

The rearrangement links TRBV7-2 to TRBJ2-5; 9 bases match TRBD2. V lost 1 base and J lost 2; bases outside the gene matches: 5. The CDR3 spans 16 residues. The germline V gene has CDR1 SGHTA and CDR2 FQGNSA. CDR3 DNA: TGTGCCAGCAGCTTAGAGATGACTAGCGGACAAGAGACCCAGTACTTC. Amino acids: CASSLEMTSGQETQYF.

V and J are TRBV2 and TRBJ2-5; 7 bases are a match to TRBD1. J lost 4 bases, V lost 7 bases, and 15 bases had no gene match. CDR3 length: 16 residues. Germline V gives CDR1 SNHLY, CDR2 FYNNEI. CDR3 sequence (DNA): TGTGCCAGCACCGAGGGCAGGGGGATGTGGGCAGAGACCCAGTACTTC. Translating gives CASTEGRGMWAETQYF.

The gene calls are TRBV4-1 and TRBJ2-7, with 9 bases identical to TRBD1. Germline V gene lookup returns CDR1 MGHRA and CDR2 YSYEKL. This CDR3 has 13 amino acids. V lost 4 bases, J lost 6 bases, and 4 bases stayed unmatched. CDR3 amino acids: CASSRDREGEQYF. The CDR3, as DNA: TGCGCCAGCAGCCGGGACAGGGAGGGCGAGCAGTACTTC.

The chain links TRBV30 to TRBJ2-7, with 7 bases matching TRBD1. Germline CDR1 reads GTSNPN; CDR2 reads SVGIG (reference sequence). Trimming at V came to 0 bases and at J to 6 bases, leaving 5 bases not matched to a gene. CDR3 length equals 13 residues. CDR3 DNA sequence: TGTGCCTGGAGTGTACGACAGGGCACCGAGCAGTACTTC. Translating it yields CAWSVRQGTEQYF.

This clone was seen only a few times. The gene calls are TRBV18 and TRBJ2-5, with D perhaps matching TRBD1 or TRBD2 (5 bases each). CDR1 and CDR2 (germline): KGHSH, LQKENI. This CDR3 spans 13 amino acids. V gave up 1 base and J gave up 5 bases, with 8 bases separating them. For the CDR3, the DNA is TGTGCCAGCTCACCACTGGGACCCGAGACCCAGTACTTC. This codes for CASSPLGPETQYF.

This clone is medium-sized (0.01 to 0.1%). This sequence joins TRBV28 and TRBJ1-4; no reliable D call. Trimming removed 5 bases at V and 8 bases at J, with 21 bases between. CDR3 length: 16 amino acids. Germline CDR1 is MDHEN and CDR2 is SYDVKM. This CDR3 reads CASSTPWTADDEKLFF. The CDR3 DNA is TGTGCCAGCAGTACTCCTTGGACTGCAGACGACGAAAAACTGTTTTTT.

The rearrangement links TRBV6-6 to TRBJ1-5, with D possibly being TRBD1 (6 bases). Germline lookup yields CDR1 MNHNY and CDR2 SVGAGI (reference sequence). V lost 5 bases and J lost 2, with 13 bases in between. CDR3 length: 15 residues. The CDR3 sequence is CASSLQGVGNQPQHF. In DNA, the CDR3 is TGTGCCAGCAGTCTACAGGGAGTTGGCAATCAGCCCCAGCATTTT.

This sequence joins TRBV7-3 and TRBJ2-3; D is unresolved. There are 13 residues in the CDR3. Trimming left V 2 bases short and J 6 bases short, with 9 bases between. Germline CDR1 SGHTA, CDR2 FQGTGA. The CDR3 region has the DNA TGTGCCAGCAGCTTAGGACCTCAGGATACGCAGTATTTT. Amino acids: CASSLGPQDTQYF.

The gene calls are TRBV4-1 and TRBJ2-2; no reliable D call. V dropped 1 base and J dropped 7 bases, with 16 bases sitting between them. CDR1 is MGHRA and CDR2 is YSYEKL in the germline V gene. This CDR3 is built from 16 residues. The CDR3 here is CASSQVNMGLIGELFF. In DNA, the CDR3 is TGCGCCAGCAGCCAAGTGAACATGGGGTTGATCGGGGAGCTGTTTTTT.

V gene TRBV7-6 combines with J gene TRBJ2-7; 7 nucleotides line up with TRBD2. Germline-derived CDR1 and CDR2 are SGHVS and FNYEAQ. This CDR3 has 13 residues. V shed 5 bases, J shed 12 bases, and the junction held 13 bases outside the gene matches. The CDR3 sequence: CASSPGLEGTWYF. CDR3 in DNA: TGTGCCAGCAGCCCAGGACTAGAGGGAACGTGGTACTTC.

The chain has TRBV11-3 and TRBJ2-5; D is perhaps TRBD2 (5 bases). The CDR3 loop spans 15 amino acids. Germline V CDR1 and CDR2: SGHNT, YENEEA. The V end was cut by 5 bases, the J end by 10 bases, with 23 bases between. CDR3 nucleotides: TGTGCCAGCAGCCCGATGACAAGCGGACGAGCGTACCAGTACTTC. This gives the protein CASSPMTSGRAYQYF.

This clone was seen a few times. CDR3: CASSDRPGDTQYF. In nucleotides, the CDR3 is TGTGCCAGCAGCGACCGACCAGGGGATACGCAGTATTTT. V gene TRBV9 combines with J gene TRBJ2-3, with D possibly TRBD1 on 5 matching bases. The CDR3 is made up of 13 amino acids. V was shortened by 3 bases and J by 6 bases, with 11 bases between the two germline ends. Germline CDR1 SGDLS, CDR2 YYNGEE.

The rearrangement joins TRBV4-2 to TRBJ1-2, with D possibly matching TRBD1 (5 bases). The CDR3 is made up of 12 amino acids. V was clipped by 2 bases and J by 7 bases, with 8 bases between them. Germline loops: CDR1 LGHNA, CDR2 YNFKEQ. CDR3: CASSQQGGGYTF. In nucleotides, the CDR3 is TGTGCCAGCAGCCAACAGGGAGGTGGCTACACCTTC.

This chain uses TRBV12-5 with TRBJ2-7, with D maybe TRBD2 (5 bases). Germline V lookup: CDR1 LGHNT, CDR2 FRNRAP. V lost 5 bases to trimming and J lost 9 bases, with 14 bases between them. This CDR3 is 12 amino acids long. The CDR3 loop reads CASGPPEGGQYF. CDR3 bases: TGTGCTAGTGGTCCTCCAGAGGGTGGGCAGTACTTC. Together with reference TRBV12-5 and TRBJ2-7, the CDR3 gives the full variable domain: DARVTQTPRHKVTEMGQEVTMRCQPILGHNTVFWYRQTMMQGLELLAYFRNRAPLDDSGMPKDRFSAEMPDATLATLKIQPSEPRDSAVYFCASGPPEGGQYFGPGTRLTVT.

The chain uses TRBV23-1 and TRBJ2-5; 9 bases fit TRBD2. TRBV23-1 is flagged as an ORF with uncertain function. CDR3 length equals 18 residues. Trimming took 11 bases from V and 1 from J; bases not matched to a gene: 20. The CDR3 here is CAGKGRLNSGSPQETQYF. The CDR3 DNA follows: TGCGCCGGAAAGGGGAGGCTTAATAGCGGGAGTCCCCAAGAGACCCAGTACTTC.

The chain carries TRBV2 and TRBJ2-3; no clear D. This CDR3 is built from 11 residues. The germline V and J ends were trimmed by 0 bases and 7 bases, with 2 bases remaining between them. Germline V gives CDR1 SNHLY, CDR2 FYNNEI. The CDR3 DNA reads TGTGCCAGCAGTGAAGCGTATACGCAGTATTTT. Protein sequence: CASSEAYTQYF.

The J gene is TRBJ2-5, the V gene TRBV18; D is undetermined. The closer fit of TRBJ2-7 to the DNA end suggests the J call may be wrong. Germline CDR1 is KGHSH and CDR2 is LQKENI. The CDR3 is made up of 11 amino acids. CDR3 DNA sequence: TGTGCCAGCTCATCGTCCTACGAGCAGTACTTC. Translating gives CASSSSYEQYF.

The gene calls are TRBV29-1 and TRBJ2-1, with TRBD1 matching over 7 bases. Per germline, CDR1 SQVTM and CDR2 ANQGSEA. The junction had 7 bases not matched to a gene; V was cut back by 7 bases and J by 7 bases. This CDR3 is 12 amino acids long. The CDR3 bases are TGCAGCGCCGCGAGGGGGCGGAATGAGCAGTTCTTC. This gives the protein CSAARGRNEQFF.

Sample share makes this clone medium-sized. The CDR3 DNA reads as TGTGCCAGCAGTATAGCGGGAGTGGAGTTCTTC. Amino acid sequence: CASSIAGVEFF. The chain has TRBV2 and TRBJ2-1; 9 positions agree with TRBD2. V lost 5 bases and J lost 14; bases outside the gene matches: 4. The germline CDR1 and CDR2 sequences are SNHLY and FYNNEI. There are 11 residues in the CDR3. Looking up the rest from reference TRBV2 and TRBJ2-1 gives the full variable domain: EPEVTQTPSHQVTQMGQEVILRCVPISNHLYFYWYRQILGQKVEFLVSFYNNEISEKSEIFDDQFSVERPDGSNFTLKIRSTKLEDSAMYFCASSIAGVEFFGPGTRLTVL.

This chain links TRBV5-1 with TRBJ2-3, with D unresolved. Per the germline V gene, CDR1 is SGHRS and CDR2 is YFSETQ. The CDR3 runs to 11 residues. Trimming took 2 bases from V and 2 from J, leaving 0 bases between them. The CDR3 coding sequence is TGCGCCAGCAGCTTCACAGATACGCAGTATTTT. Translated, it gives CASSFTDTQYF.

This clone was seen more than once but under ten times. The V call is TRBV4-2, the J call TRBJ2-2; 9 bases are shared with TRBD2. The junction had 7 bases not matched to a gene; V was cut back by 4 bases and J by 1 base. The CDR3 covers 17 residues. Germline CDR1 LGHNA, CDR2 YNFKEQ. In nucleotides, the CDR3 is TGTGCCAGCAGCCCCATGAGACTAGCGGTGAACACCGGGGAGCTGTTTTTT. This encodes CASSPMRLAVNTGELFF.

This clone was counted only a few times. V gene TRBV9 combines with J gene TRBJ2-5; D is unclear. The CDR3 spans 13 residues. The V gene's germline CDR1 is SGDLS and CDR2 YYNGEE. Trimming pared 1 base from V and 5 bases from J, leaving 9 bases between. Here the CDR3 reads CASSVSGPETQYF. Here the CDR3 DNA reads TGTGCCAGCAGCGTATCCGGACCCGAGACCCAGTACTTC.

In this sample, this clone turned up a few times. This chain connects TRBV19 to TRBJ2-4, with D perhaps matching TRBD1 or TRBD2 (5 bases each). CDR1 is LNHDA, CDR2 SQIVND, per germline (reference sequence). The CDR3 extends over 15 amino acids. V was trimmed by 4 bases and J by 6 bases, leaving 16 bases between them. The chain's CDR3 is CASSNLIGTGNIQYF. CDR3 sequence (DNA): TGTGCCAGTAGTAATCTGATCGGGACGGGAAACATTCAGTACTTC.

The chain has TRBV18 and TRBJ2-7; D not certain. This CDR3 is built from 13 residues. CDR1 and CDR2 (germline): KGHSH, LQKENI. Trimming removed 3 bases from V and 7 bases from J, with 13 bases in between. For the CDR3, the DNA is TGTGCCAGCTCACCGAGTACTCTTCGAGAGCAGTACTTC. Protein sequence: CASSPSTLREQYF.

This clone has only a few counts. The chain is built from TRBV19 and TRBJ1-5, with TRBD1 matching over 7 bases. Germline CDR1 and CDR2: LNHDA and SQIVND (reference sequence). The CDR3 has 16 residues. Unmatched junction bases numbered 9, after V lost 5 bases and J lost 2 bases. The CDR3 nucleotides read TGTGCCAGTAGTTCGACAGGGCAGGGGCGCAATCAGCCCCAGCATTTT. Its protein is CASSSTGQGRNQPQHF. The full variable domain, rest sourced from reference TRBV19 and TRBJ1-5, is DGGITQSPKYLFRKEGQNVTLSCEQNLNHDAMYWYRQDPGQGLRLIYYSQIVNDFQKGDIAEGYSVSREKKESFPLTVTSAQKNPTAFYLCASSSTGQGRNQPQHFGDGTRLSIL.

The chain couples TRBV5-1 to TRBJ1-6; D gene uncertain. Per germline, CDR1 SGHRS and CDR2 YFSETQ. There are 14 residues in the CDR3. The ends were cut back, 0 bases at V and 6 bases at J, with 7 bases in the middle. The CDR3 region is CASSLGAGNSPLHF. The DNA for the CDR3 is TGCGCCAGCAGCTTGGGGGCGGGTAATTCACCCCTCCACTTT. Drawing the rest from reference TRBV5-1 and TRBJ1-6, the complete variable domain is KAGVTQTPRYLIKTRGQQVTLSCSPISGHRSVSWYQQTPGQGLQFLFEYFSETQRNKGNFPGRFSGRQFSNSRSEMNVSTLELGDSALYLCASSLGAGNSPLHFGNGTRLTVT.

The rearrangement joins TRBV28 to TRBJ2-7, with 7 nucleotides matching TRBD1. Germline assignment: CDR1 MDHEN and CDR2 SYDVKM. Unmatched junction bases numbered 10, after V lost 8 bases and J lost 3 bases. This CDR3 spans 14 amino acids. Here the CDR3 reads CASLRLGGGYEQYF. CDR3 sequence (DNA): TGTGCCAGCCTCAGGCTAGGGGGCGGCTACGAGCAGTACTTC.